This TCR beta chain was sequenced in a study of T cells in Graves' hyperthyroidism and ophthalmopathy. Study-level findings and limits: Using 13 V-J features, a model discriminated ophthalmopathy from stable hyperthyroidism.

Any patient presenting with uncontrolled infection, other autoimmune disease, pregnancy or lactation was left out. This CDR3 has 17 amino acids. Trimming removed 3 bases from V and 5 bases from J; junction bases left unmatched: 6. Per the germline V gene, CDR1 is SGHNT and CDR2 is YYREEE (reference sequence). About this clonotype: The antigen remains undetermined.

Amplified TCR beta CDR3 regions derived from RNA transcripts. HTBI primers were used for first-round RT-PCR of the TCR CDR3. One entry per CDR3 protein results from TCRdb running MiXCR on the multiplex PCR reads. The sample lists more than 300,000 distinct CDR3 sequences; less than 20% were seen once. Material: blood. The chain links TRBV5-4 to TRBJ2-2; 14 bases agree with TRBD2. The TCR sequence derives from a man between 18 and 29 years old with Graves' ophthalmopathy. The CDR3 DNA follows: TGTGCCAGCAGCTCCAGACTAGCGGGGGGGCAAACCGGGGAGCTGTTTTTT. Encoded protein: CASSSRLAGGQTGELFF. Using reference TRBV5-4 and TRBJ2-2 for the parts outside the CDR3, the full variable domain is ETGVTQSPTHLIKTRGQQVTLRCSSQSGHNTVSWYQQALGQGPQFIFQYYREEENGRGNFPPRFSGLQFPNYSSELNVNALELDDSALYLCASSSRLAGGQTGELFFGEGSRLTVL.